This T cell receptor beta chain comes out of a study of patients and donors after allogeneic stem cell transplantation. TCRdb re-called the RT-PCR reads through MiXCR, storing one row per CDR3 protein. The sample records approximately 140,000 distinct CDR3 sequences, 37% being singletons. V lost 5 bases to trimming and J lost 0 bases, with 13 bases between them. CDR1 is LGHDT, CDR2 YNNKEL, per germline (reference sequence). The CDR3 consists of 16 residues. The source material was blood, either unsorted or a sorted T cell fraction (not recorded which). The sequence derives from a human donor who was either an allogeneic HSCT recipient or a stem cell or donor lymphocyte infusion donor (not recorded which). It is not recorded whose cells these are; they may come from a transplant donor. The genes are TRBV3-1 and TRBJ1-4; D is unresolved. CDR3 sequence reads: CASSSPREATNEKLFF. In DNA form, the CDR3 reads TGTGCCAGCAGCAGCCCCCGGGAGGCAACTAATGAAAAACTGTTTTTT.